This T cell receptor beta chain was identified during a study of control samples from healthy donors and cancer patients. The CDR3 runs 15 residues. CDR1 SGHNT and CDR2 YYREEE come from the germline V gene (reference sequence). V was trimmed by 4 bases and J by 4 bases, leaving 15 bases between them. Sequencing was performed with immunoSEQ multiplex PCR; in TCRdb, only in-frame clones are kept and a portion is missing. The sample contains under 90,000 clones, approximately 92% of which appear only once. Material for sequencing was blood. The sequence was obtained from an older woman in good health. The rearrangement joins TRBV5-4 to TRBJ1-3, with D possibly TRBD1 on 5 matching bases. The CDR3 coding sequence is TGTGCCAGCAGCCCGGGACCGAACAGAGGAAACACCATATATTTT. This translates into CASSPGPNRGNTIYF.